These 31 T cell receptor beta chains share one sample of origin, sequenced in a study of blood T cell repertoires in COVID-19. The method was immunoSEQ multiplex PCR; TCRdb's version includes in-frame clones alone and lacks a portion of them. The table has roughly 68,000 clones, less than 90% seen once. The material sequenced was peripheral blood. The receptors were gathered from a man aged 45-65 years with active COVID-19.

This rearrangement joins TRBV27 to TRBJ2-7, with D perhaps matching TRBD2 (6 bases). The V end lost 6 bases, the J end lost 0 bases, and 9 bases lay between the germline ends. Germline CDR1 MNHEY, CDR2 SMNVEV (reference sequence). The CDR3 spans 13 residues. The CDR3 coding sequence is TGTGCCAGCAGGGCGGGAATCTCCTACGAGCAGTACTTC. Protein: CASRAGISYEQYF.

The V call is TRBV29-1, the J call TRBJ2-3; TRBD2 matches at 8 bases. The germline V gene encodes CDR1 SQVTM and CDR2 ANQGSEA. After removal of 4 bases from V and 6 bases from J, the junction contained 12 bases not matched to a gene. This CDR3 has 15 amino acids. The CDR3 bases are TGCAGCGTTGGGGGTCGGGAGGGGGACCGTGATACGCAGTATTTT. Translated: CSVGGREGDRDTQYF.

The CDR3 spells CASSSSGGGPSSGNTIYF. CDR3 coding DNA: TGCGCCAGCAGCTCGTCCGGGGGGGGCCCGAGCTCTGGAAACACCATATATTTT. The rearrangement uses TRBV5-1 and TRBJ1-3; tentative D call: TRBD1 (6 bases). CDR3 size: 18 residues. CDR1 and CDR2 from the germline V gene are SGHRS and YFSETQ. Trimming left V 3 bases short and J 0 bases short, with 19 bases between.

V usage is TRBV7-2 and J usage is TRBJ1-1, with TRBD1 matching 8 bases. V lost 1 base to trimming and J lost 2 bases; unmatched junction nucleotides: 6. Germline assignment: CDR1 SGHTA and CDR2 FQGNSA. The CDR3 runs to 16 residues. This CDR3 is CASSLGYRGRNTEAFF. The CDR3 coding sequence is TGTGCCAGCAGCTTAGGTTACAGGGGGAGAAACACTGAAGCTTTCTTT. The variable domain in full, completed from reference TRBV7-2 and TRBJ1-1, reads GAGVSQSPSNKVTEKGKDVELRCDPISGHTALYWYRQSLGQGLEFLIYFQGNSAPDKSGLPSDRFSAERTGGSVSTLTIQRTQQEDSAVYLCASSLGYRGRNTEAFFGQGTRLTVV.

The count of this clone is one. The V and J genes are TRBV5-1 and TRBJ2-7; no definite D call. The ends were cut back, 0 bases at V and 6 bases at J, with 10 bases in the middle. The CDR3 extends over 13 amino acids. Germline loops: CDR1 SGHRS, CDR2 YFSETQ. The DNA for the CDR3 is TGCGCCAGCAGCTTGGATTTGGGCACCGAGCAGTACTTC. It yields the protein CASSLDLGTEQYF.

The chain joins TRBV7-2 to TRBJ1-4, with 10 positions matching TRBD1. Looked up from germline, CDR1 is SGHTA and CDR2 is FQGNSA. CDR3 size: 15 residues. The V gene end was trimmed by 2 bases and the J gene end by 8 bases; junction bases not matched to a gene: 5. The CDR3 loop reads CASSLSGTGEEKLFF. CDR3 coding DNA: TGTGCCAGCAGCTTATCTGGGACAGGGGAAGAAAAACTGTTTTTT.

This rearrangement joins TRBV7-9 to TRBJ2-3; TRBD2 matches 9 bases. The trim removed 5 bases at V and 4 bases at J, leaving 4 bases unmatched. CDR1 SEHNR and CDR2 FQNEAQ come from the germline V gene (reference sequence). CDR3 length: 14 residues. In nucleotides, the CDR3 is TGTGCCAGCAGCGGGACTAGCTACTCAGATACGCAGTATTTT. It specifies CASSGTSYSDTQYF. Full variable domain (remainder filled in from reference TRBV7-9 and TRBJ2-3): DTGVSQNPRHKITKRGQNVTFRCDPISEHNRLYWYRQTLGQGPEFLTYFQNEAQLEKSRLLSDRFSAERPKGSFSTLEIQRTEQGDSAMYLCASSGTSYSDTQYFGPGTRLTVL.

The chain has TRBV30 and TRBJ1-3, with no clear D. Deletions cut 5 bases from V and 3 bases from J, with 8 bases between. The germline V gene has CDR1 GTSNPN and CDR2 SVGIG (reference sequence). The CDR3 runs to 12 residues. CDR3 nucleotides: TGTGCCTGGGAACTAGGTGGAAACACCATATATTTT. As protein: CAWELGGNTIYF.

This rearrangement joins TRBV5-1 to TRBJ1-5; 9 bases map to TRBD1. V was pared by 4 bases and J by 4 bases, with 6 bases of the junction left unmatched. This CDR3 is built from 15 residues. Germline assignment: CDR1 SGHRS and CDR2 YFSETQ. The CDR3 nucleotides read TGCGCCAGCAGCCCGACAGGGGGTATTAATCAGCCCCAGCATTTT. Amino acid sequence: CASSPTGGINQPQHF.

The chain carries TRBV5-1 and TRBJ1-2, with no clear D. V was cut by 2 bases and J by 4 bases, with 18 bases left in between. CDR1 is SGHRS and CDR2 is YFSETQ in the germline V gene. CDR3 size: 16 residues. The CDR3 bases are TGCGCCAGCAGCTTAGGAGGGCCGAGTAATTCCTATGGCTACACCTTC. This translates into CASSLGGPSNSYGYTF.

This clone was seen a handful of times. CDR3 sequence: CASKMSSYNSPLHF. DNA for the CDR3: TGTGCCAGTAAAATGAGCTCCTATAATTCACCCCTCCACTTT. V and J are TRBV19 and TRBJ1-6, with no clear D. The V gene's germline CDR1 is LNHDA and CDR2 SQIVND (reference sequence). The CDR3 loop spans 14 amino acids. V lost 7 bases to trimming and J lost 0 bases, with 7 bases between them.

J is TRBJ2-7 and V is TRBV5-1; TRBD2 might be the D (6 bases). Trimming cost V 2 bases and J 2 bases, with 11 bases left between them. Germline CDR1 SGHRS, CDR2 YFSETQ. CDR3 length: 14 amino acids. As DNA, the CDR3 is TGCGCCAGCAGCTTCGGAGGGGTAGCCTACGAGCAGTACTTC. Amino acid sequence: CASSFGGVAYEQYF.

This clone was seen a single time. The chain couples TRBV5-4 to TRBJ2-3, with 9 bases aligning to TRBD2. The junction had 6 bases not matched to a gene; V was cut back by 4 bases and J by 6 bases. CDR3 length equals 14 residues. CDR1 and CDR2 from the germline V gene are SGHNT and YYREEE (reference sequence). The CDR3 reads CASSAGLAEDTQYF. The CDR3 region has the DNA TGTGCCAGCAGCGCGGGACTAGCCGAGGATACGCAGTATTTT. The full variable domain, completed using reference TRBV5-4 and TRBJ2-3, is ETGVTQSPTHLIKTRGQQVTLRCSSQSGHNTVSWYQQALGQGPQFIFQYYREEENGRGNFPPRFSGLQFPNYSSELNVNALELDDSALYLCASSAGLAEDTQYFGPGTRLTVL.

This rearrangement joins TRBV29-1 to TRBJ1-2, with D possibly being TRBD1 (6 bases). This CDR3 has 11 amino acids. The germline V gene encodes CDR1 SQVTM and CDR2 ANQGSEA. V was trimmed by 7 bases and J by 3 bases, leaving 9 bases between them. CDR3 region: CSGGTYYGYTF. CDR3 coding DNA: TGCAGCGGGGGGACATACTATGGCTACACCTTC.

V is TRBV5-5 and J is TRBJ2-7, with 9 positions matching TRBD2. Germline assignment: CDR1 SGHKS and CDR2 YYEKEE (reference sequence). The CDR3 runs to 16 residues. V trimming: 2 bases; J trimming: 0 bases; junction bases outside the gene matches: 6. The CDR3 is CASSLVKTSGSYEQYF. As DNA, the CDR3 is TGTGCCAGCAGCTTAGTCAAGACTAGCGGCTCCTACGAGCAGTACTTC.

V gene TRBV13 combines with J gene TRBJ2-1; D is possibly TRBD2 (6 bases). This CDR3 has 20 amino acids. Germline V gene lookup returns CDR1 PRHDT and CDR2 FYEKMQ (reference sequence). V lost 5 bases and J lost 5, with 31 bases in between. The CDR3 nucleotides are TGTGCCAGCAGCAAACGTAAATACCTCGGGAGCCAGACGCTTCACAATGAGCAGTTCTTC. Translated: CASSKRKYLGSQTLHNEQFF.

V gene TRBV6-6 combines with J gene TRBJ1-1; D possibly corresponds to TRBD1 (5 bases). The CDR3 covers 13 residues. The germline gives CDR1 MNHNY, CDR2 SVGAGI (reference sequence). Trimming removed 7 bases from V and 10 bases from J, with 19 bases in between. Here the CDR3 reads CASTQGNRGGAFF. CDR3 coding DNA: TGTGCCAGCACCCAGGGAAACCGCGGGGGAGCTTTCTTT.

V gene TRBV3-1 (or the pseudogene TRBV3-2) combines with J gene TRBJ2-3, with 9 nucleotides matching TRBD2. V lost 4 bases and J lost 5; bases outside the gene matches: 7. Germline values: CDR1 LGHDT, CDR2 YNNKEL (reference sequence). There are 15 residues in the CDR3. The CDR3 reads CASSRGRGGIDTQYF. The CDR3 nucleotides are TGTGCCAGCAGCCGGGGGCGGGGGGGCATAGATACGCAGTATTTT.

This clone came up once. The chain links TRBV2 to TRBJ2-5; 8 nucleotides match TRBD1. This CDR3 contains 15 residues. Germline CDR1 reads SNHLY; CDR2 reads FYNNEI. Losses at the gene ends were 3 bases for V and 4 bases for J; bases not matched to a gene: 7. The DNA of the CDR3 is TGTGCCAGCAGTGATCGGGCAGGGGGCGCAGAGACCCAGTACTTC. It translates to CASSDRAGGAETQYF.

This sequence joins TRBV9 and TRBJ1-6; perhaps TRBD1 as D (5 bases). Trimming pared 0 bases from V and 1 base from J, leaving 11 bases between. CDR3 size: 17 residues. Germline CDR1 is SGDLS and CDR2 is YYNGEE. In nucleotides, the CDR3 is TGTGCCAGCAGCGTAGGGCAGGGTCGGTCCTATAATTCACCCCTCCACTTT. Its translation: CASSVGQGRSYNSPLHF.

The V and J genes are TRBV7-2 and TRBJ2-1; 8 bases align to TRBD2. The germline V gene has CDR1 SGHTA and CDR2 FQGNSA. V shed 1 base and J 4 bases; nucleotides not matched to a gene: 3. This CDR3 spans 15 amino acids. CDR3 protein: CASSLEPSGYNEQFF. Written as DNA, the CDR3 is TGTGCCAGCAGCTTAGAACCTAGCGGGTACAATGAGCAGTTCTTC.

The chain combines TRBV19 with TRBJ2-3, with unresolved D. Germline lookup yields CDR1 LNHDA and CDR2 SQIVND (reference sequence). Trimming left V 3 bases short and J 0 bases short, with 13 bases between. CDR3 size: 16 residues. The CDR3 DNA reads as TGTGCCAGTAGTATCTTGGCAGGCCATAGCACAGATACGCAGTATTTT. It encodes CASSILAGHSTDTQYF. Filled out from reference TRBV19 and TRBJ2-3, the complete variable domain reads DGGITQSPKYLFRKEGQNVTLSCEQNLNHDAMYWYRQDPGQGLRLIYYSQIVNDFQKGDIAEGYSVSREKKESFPLTVTSAQKNPTAFYLCASSILAGHSTDTQYFGPGTRLTVL.

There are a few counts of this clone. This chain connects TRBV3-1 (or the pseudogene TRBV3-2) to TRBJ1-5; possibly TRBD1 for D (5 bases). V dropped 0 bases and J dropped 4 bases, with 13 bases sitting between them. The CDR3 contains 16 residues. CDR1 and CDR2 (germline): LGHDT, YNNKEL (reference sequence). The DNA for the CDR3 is TGTGCCAGCAGCCAAGATCAACCAGGGCGAAATCAGCCCCAGCATTTT. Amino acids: CASSQDQPGRNQPQHF.

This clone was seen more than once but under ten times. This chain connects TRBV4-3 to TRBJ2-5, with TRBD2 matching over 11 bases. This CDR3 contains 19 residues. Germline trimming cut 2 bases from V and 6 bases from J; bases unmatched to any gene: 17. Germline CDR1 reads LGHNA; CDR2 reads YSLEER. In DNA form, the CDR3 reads TGCGCCAGCAGCCAATTCTTAGCGGGGGGGGCCTCGAGGTTACAGACCCAGTACTTC. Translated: CASSQFLAGGASRLQTQYF.

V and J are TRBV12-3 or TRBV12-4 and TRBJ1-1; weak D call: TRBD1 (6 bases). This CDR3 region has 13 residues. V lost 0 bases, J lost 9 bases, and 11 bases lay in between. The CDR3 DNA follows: TGTGCCAGCAGTTTAGCGTTGGGGACACAAGCTTTCTTT. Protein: CASSLALGTQAFF.

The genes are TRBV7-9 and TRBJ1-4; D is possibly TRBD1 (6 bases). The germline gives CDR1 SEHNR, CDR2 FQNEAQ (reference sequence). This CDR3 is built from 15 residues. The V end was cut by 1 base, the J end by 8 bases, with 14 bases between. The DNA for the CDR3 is TGTGCCAGCAGCTTAGAGACAGGCCCCTGGGAAAAACTGTTTTTT. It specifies CASSLETGPWEKLFF.

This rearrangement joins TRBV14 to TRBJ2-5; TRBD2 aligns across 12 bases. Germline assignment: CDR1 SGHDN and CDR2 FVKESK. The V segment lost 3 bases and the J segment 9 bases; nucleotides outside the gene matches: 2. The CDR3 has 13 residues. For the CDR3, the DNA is TGTGCCAGCAGCCACCTAGCGGGAGGGCCCCAGTACTTC. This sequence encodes CASSHLAGGPQYF.

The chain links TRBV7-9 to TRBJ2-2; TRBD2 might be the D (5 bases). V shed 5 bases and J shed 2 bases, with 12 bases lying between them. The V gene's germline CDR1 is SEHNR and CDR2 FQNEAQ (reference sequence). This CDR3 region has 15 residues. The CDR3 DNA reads TGTGCCAGCAGCCTCCCAGGAGGCAACACCGGGGAGCTGTTTTTT. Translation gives CASSLPGGNTGELFF.

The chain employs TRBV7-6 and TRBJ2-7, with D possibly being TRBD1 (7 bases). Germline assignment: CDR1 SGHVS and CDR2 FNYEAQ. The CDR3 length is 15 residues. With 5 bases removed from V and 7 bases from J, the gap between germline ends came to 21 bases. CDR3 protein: CASSVTGALGGEQYF. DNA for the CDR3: TGTGCCAGCAGCGTCACAGGGGCCTTAGGAGGGGAGCAGTACTTC.

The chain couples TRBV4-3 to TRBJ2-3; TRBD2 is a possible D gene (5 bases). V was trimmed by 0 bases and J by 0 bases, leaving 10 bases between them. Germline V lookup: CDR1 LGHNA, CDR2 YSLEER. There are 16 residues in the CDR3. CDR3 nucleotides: TGCGCCAGCAGCCAAGAACCGAGGGTTAGCACAGATACGCAGTATTTT. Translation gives CASSQEPRVSTDTQYF.

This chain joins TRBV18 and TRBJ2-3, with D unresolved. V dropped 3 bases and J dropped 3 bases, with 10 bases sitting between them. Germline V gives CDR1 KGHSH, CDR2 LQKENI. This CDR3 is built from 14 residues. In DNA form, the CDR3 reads TGTGCCAGCTCACCGAGCGACGGGACAGATACGCAGTATTTT. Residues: CASSPSDGTDTQYF.